Below are 16 T cell receptor beta chains sequenced from a single sample in a study of immune heterogeneity within non-small cell lung tumors. Multiplex PCR amplified TCR beta CDR3 with 32 V and 13 J primers. From the multiplex PCR reads, TCRdb called clonotypes with MiXCR, one entry per CDR3 protein. The sample carries 21,000 or so distinct CDR3 sequences, 25% to 30% recorded once. Per sample, around 0.55 ug of bulk tumor genomic DNA was the template used. Spaced far apart, several biopsies were taken from each primary tumor during surgery. The study cohort was described as untreated, and its members had newly diagnosed non-small cell lung cancer. They went on to have curative surgery. The sequenced material came from lung tumor tissue. These receptors were collected from a man aged 35 to 55 with non-small cell lung cancer.

This clonotype was picked up a small number of times. The V and J genes are TRBV5-1 and TRBJ2-7; D assignment may be TRBD1 or TRBD2 (6 bases each). Trimming cost V 4 bases and J 0 bases, with 14 bases left between them. CDR3 size: 15 residues. Looked up from germline, CDR1 is SGHRS and CDR2 is YFSETQ. CDR3: CASSIGGRGSYEQYF. The CDR3 DNA sequence: TGCGCCAGCAGCATCGGGGGCAGGGGCTCCTACGAGCAGTACTTC.

This clonotype was seen repeatedly, ten times or more. This chain's CDR3 is CASSWGIGYGYTF. In DNA, the CDR3 is TGCGCCAGCAGCTGGGGTATTGGCTATGGCTACACCTTC. The rearrangement links TRBV5-1 to TRBJ1-2; no reliable D call. The germline V gene has CDR1 SGHRS and CDR2 YFSETQ. The V gene lost 3 bases and the J gene lost 4 bases, with 10 bases spanning the gap. The CDR3 is 13 amino acids. The whole variable domain, remainder taken from reference TRBV5-1 and TRBJ1-2, is KAGVTQTPRYLIKTRGQQVTLSCSPISGHRSVSWYQQTPGQGLQFLFEYFSETQRNKGNFPGRFSGRQFSNSRSEMNVSTLELGDSALYLCASSWGIGYGYTFGSGTRLTVV.

This clonotype was counted only a few times. Relative to the germline gene, one junction end is altered; a read error may explain this. The chain couples TRBV4-2 to TRBJ2-1; a weak D match, TRBD1 (5 bases). CDR3 size: 12 residues. Germline V gene data show CDR1 as LGHNA and CDR2 as YNFKEQ. The CDR3: CANSHERGEQFF. The CDR3 nucleotides are TGTGCCAACAGCCACGAAAGGGGTGAGCAGTTCTTC.

This clonotype was detected a few times. This chain connects TRBV7-9 to TRBJ1-1; 9 bases match TRBD1. The J segment lost 6 bases and the V segment lost 6 bases, leaving 11 bases of the junction unmatched. This CDR3 is 15 amino acids long. Germline V lookup: CDR1 SEHNR, CDR2 FQNEAQ (reference sequence). The CDR3 protein is CASSPGTGIWPEAFF. CDR3 DNA: TGTGCCAGCAGTCCCGGGACAGGGATTTGGCCTGAAGCTTTCTTT.

This clonotype has ten or more counts. J is TRBJ2-1 and V is TRBV30; possible D gene TRBD2, 7 bases. This CDR3 is 14 amino acids long. Germline values: CDR1 GTSNPN, CDR2 SVGIG (reference sequence). The ends were cut back, 3 bases at V and 7 bases at J, with 16 bases in the middle. The CDR3 spells CAWRGLSQGNEQFF. The CDR3 DNA reads as TGTGCCTGGAGGGGACTATCTCAGGGGAATGAGCAGTTCTTC.

As concerns this clonotype: A much more abundant neighbour one base away suggests this may be a read error. The gene calls are TRBV5-1 and TRBJ2-7, with D uncertain. V lost 0 bases to trimming and J lost 3 bases, with 7 bases between them. This CDR3 has 13 residues. Germline V gene lookup returns CDR1 SGHRS and CDR2 YFSETQ. In DNA, the CDR3 is TGCGCCAGCAGCTTGGGAATAAACTACGAGCAGTACTTC. Protein product: CASSLGINYEQYF.

This clonotype occurred many times. The V and J genes are TRBV24-1 and TRBJ2-2; TRBD1 or TRBD2 may be the D gene (5 bases each). The V end lost 8 bases, the J end lost 8 bases, and 17 bases lay between the germline ends. The CDR3 loop spans 14 amino acids. Germline loops: CDR1 KGHDR, CDR2 SFDVKD. CDR3 coding DNA: TGTGCCACCAACCGGGGCTCGGAGTCTGGGGAGCTGTTTTTT. As protein: CATNRGSESGELFF.

V usage is TRBV5-5 and J usage is TRBJ2-2; D remains ambiguous. CDR3 length equals 16 residues. Germline CDR1 reads SGHKS; CDR2 reads YYEKEE (reference sequence). V gave up 6 bases and J gave up 0 bases, with 15 bases separating them. CDR3 in DNA: TGTGCCAGCACCCGAGACGGCTCCTCGAACACCGGGGAGCTGTTTTTT. This gives the protein CASTRDGSSNTGELFF.

This clonotype has a count of ten or more. This sequence joins TRBV2 and TRBJ1-2, with 8 nucleotides matching TRBD1. V lost 1 base to trimming and J lost 4 bases; unmatched junction nucleotides: 5. From germline, CDR1 is SNHLY and CDR2 FYNNEI. The CDR3 is 15 amino acids. The CDR3 reads CASSEEGQGGYGYTF. In DNA form, the CDR3 reads TGTGCCAGCAGTGAAGAAGGACAGGGCGGCTATGGCTACACCTTC.

The chain carries TRBV11-3 and TRBJ2-1; D may be TRBD2 (5 bases). CDR3 length equals 12 residues. CDR1 is SGHNT and CDR2 is YENEEA in the germline V gene. Trimming left V 5 bases short and J 9 bases short, with 11 bases between. CDR3 sequence reads: CASSAVRGEQFF. The CDR3 nucleotides are TGTGCCAGCAGCGCCGTTCGGGGTGAGCAGTTCTTC. Supplemented by reference TRBV11-3 and TRBJ2-1, the full variable domain reads EAGVVQSPRYKIIEKKQPVAFWCNPISGHNTLYWYLQNLGQGPELLIRYENEEAVDDSQLPKDRFSAERLKGVDSTLKIQPAELGDSAVYLCASSAVRGEQFFGPGTRLTVL.

Only a few counts were recorded for this clonotype. The chain joins TRBV10-3 to TRBJ1-1; 9 positions match TRBD1. The germline V gene has CDR1 ENHRY and CDR2 SYGVKD. J gave up 2 bases and V 5 bases, and 6 bases lay outside the gene matches. The CDR3 loop spans 15 amino acids. The CDR3 DNA is TGTGCCATCAGTAGGGGGACAGGGTTAAACACTGAAGCTTTCTTT. It is translated as CAISRGTGLNTEAFF.

This clonotype has at least ten counts. V usage is TRBV6-5 and J usage is TRBJ1-2; no definite D call. V lost 0 bases to trimming and J lost 2 bases, with 4 bases between them. CDR1 and CDR2 from the germline V gene are MNHEY and SVGAGI. This CDR3 spans 13 amino acids. The CDR3 protein is CASSYSRNYGYTF. For the CDR3, the DNA is TGTGCCAGCAGTTACTCACGGAACTATGGCTACACCTTC.

This clonotype was detected ten times or more. This chain links TRBV20-1 with TRBJ2-7; tentatively, D is TRBD1 or TRBD2 (6 bases each). The CDR3 loop spans 14 amino acids. Per the germline V gene, CDR1 is DFQATT and CDR2 is SNEGSKA (reference sequence). Trimming removed 6 bases from V and 0 bases from J, with 15 bases in between. DNA of the CDR3: TGCAGTGCAAATCGACAGGACTACTCCTACGAGCAGTACTTC. This translates into CSANRQDYSYEQYF.

The rearrangement uses TRBV6-1 and TRBJ1-1, with 8 bases identical to TRBD1. There are 13 residues in the CDR3. Germline V gene lookup returns CDR1 MNHNS and CDR2 SASEGT. Unmatched junction bases numbered 3, after V lost 5 bases and J lost 4 bases. CDR3 bases: TGTGCCAGCAGTCAAACAGGGGGCACTGAAGCTTTCTTT. Translation gives CASSQTGGTEAFF.

This clonotype was seen repeatedly, ten times or more. The rearrangement joins TRBV3-1 to TRBJ2-7, with D possibly matching TRBD2 (6 bases). Germline loops: CDR1 LGHDT, CDR2 YNNKEL (reference sequence). Trimming removed 1 base at V and 6 bases at J, with 10 bases between. CDR3 size: 13 residues. CDR3 loop: CASSQAGVGEQYF. The CDR3 coding sequence is TGTGCCAGCAGCCAAGCGGGAGTCGGCGAGCAGTACTTC.

This clonotype came up a few times. The V gene is TRBV2, the J gene TRBJ1-1; D gene unclear. Trimming took off 6 bases at V and 1 base at J, with 15 bases between the two ends. CDR3 size: 15 residues. The germline V gene has CDR1 SNHLY and CDR2 FYNNEI. CDR3 bases: TGTGCCAGCAGGGTGGAAAGGACGGCGAACACTGAAGCTTTCTTT. Translation: CASRVERTANTEAFF.